Described below is a single TCR beta chain sequence and its context. Its antigen remains unidentified. This entry is derived from a study of T cell repertoires in cytomegalovirus infection. The overall study: TCR beta signatures that were public indicated CMV infection and matching HLA type. Study-wide points: Across the ex vivo response, the dominant clonotypes were HLA-C-restricted CMV-specific TCR beta clonotypes.

TCRdb reprocessed the reads via MiXCR and lists one record per CDR3 protein. Of roughly 720,000 distinct CDR3 sequences in the sample, 35% to 40% are singletons; the top ten hold 2.5% to 3.5%. CDR3 length equals 11 residues. The germline gives CDR1 DFQATT, CDR2 SNEGSKA (reference sequence). V gave up 6 bases and J gave up 8 bases, with 13 bases separating them. This TCR derives from a human donor in good health (CMV status not recorded). Some clones in this sample may be carry-over from other donors' samples. Sequencing input: PBMCs. The chain joins TRBV20-1 to TRBJ1-2; possibly TRBD1 for D (5 bases). CDR3 coding DNA: TGCAGTGCCGGGACCAGACGGGGCTACACCTTC. Its translation is CSAGTRRGYTF.